Included here is one T cell receptor beta chain sequence, with context. The source of the sample is a study of blood T cell repertoires in COVID-19. The V end was cut by 4 bases, the J end by 0 bases, with 25 bases between. Germline values: CDR1 MGHRA, CDR2 YSYEKL. The CDR3 length is 21 residues. Clones were sequenced by immunoSEQ multiplex PCR, and TCRdb holds only the in-frame ones, with some missing. The table records over 250,000 clones, 83% of them present only once. The sequencing sample was made of peripheral blood. The TCR sequence derives from a woman in her forties or fifties who had recovered from COVID-19. The J gene is TRBJ1-6, the V gene TRBV4-1; D is possibly TRBD1 (6 bases). The DNA of the CDR3 is TGCGCCAGCAGCCTACAACCCCCCGGGACACAAAAAAGCTCCTATAATTCACCCCTCCACTTT. Translating it yields CASSLQPPGTQKSSYNSPLHF.